This T cell receptor (beta chain) appears in the sequencing data of a study of blood T cell repertoires in COVID-19. Across the whole study: The samples span acute and convalescent COVID-19 from the United States, Italy and Spain. PBMCs, B-cell-depleted T cells, or T cells provided the cDNA or gDNA that made up the material.

Methods used by the authors: Amplification from reference gene primers served as the basis for estimated nucleated cell counts. The protocol was immunoSEQ multiplex PCR, while the TCRdb copy is restricted to in-frame clones and leaves out a portion. V and J calls and clone size come straight from that table; D and trimming were deduced from the DNA. The table records about 200,000 clones, 75% to 95% of them present only once. Trimming shortened V by 1 base and J by 4 bases, and 8 bases separated the two germline ends. This CDR3 region has 13 residues. The gene calls are TRBV12-3 or TRBV12-4 and TRBJ2-7; D is unclear. The clonotype was recovered from a middle-aged man with acute or convalescent COVID-19. Sample: peripheral blood. The CDR3, as DNA: TGTGCCAGCAGTTTAGTATCCAGATACGAGCAGTACTTC. Protein: CASSLVSRYEQYF.